Shown below are 26 T cell receptor beta chains from a single sample sequenced in a study of a mutant IDH1 vaccine in newly diagnosed glioma. Generated by immunoSEQ multiplex PCR, the TCRdb table keeps only in-frame clones and is missing some. The repertoire holds approximately 76,000 clones, with about 91% as singletons. Time point meaning: week 5, during vaccination. What each vaccine dose contained was 300 ug of mutant IDH1 20-mer peptide, accompanied by topical imiquimod. Their specific antigens are unknown. The source was PBMCs, collected from a glioma patient whose treatment included an IDH1 peptide vaccine. These receptors were collected from a woman aged 45-60 years with glioma.

The V gene is TRBV7-3, the J gene TRBJ2-2; tentative D call: TRBD2 (5 bases). V lost 1 base and J lost 5, with 8 bases in between. Per germline, CDR1 SGHTA and CDR2 FQGTGA. The CDR3 has 14 residues. The CDR3 region has the DNA TGTGCCAGCAGCTTAAGAGGGTGGACCGGGGAGCTGTTTTTT. Translation gives CASSLRGWTGELFF.

The chain has TRBV6-6 and TRBJ2-3; a possible D gene is TRBD1 (6 bases). V lost 5 bases and J lost 5, with 17 bases in between. CDR1 MNHNY and CDR2 SVGAGI come from the germline V gene (reference sequence). The CDR3 is 15 residues long. The CDR3 coding sequence is TGTGCCAGCAGTCCCCGGGACAACTTTGGAGATACGCAGTATTTT. Amino acid sequence: CASSPRDNFGDTQYF.

The V gene is TRBV5-1, the J gene TRBJ1-1; perhaps TRBD1 as D (6 bases). Trimming took off 1 base at V and 4 bases at J, with 14 bases between the two ends. The CDR3 extends over 15 amino acids. Per germline, CDR1 SGHRS and CDR2 YFSETQ. The CDR3 here is CASSLSAGAATEAFF. As DNA, the CDR3 is TGCGCCAGCAGCTTGTCGGCAGGGGCGGCCACTGAAGCTTTCTTT.

The rearrangement links TRBV15 to TRBJ2-1, with TRBD2 as a possible D gene (6 bases). CDR1 and CDR2 from the germline V gene are LNHNV and YYDKDF (reference sequence). The CDR3 totals 15 residues. V lost 1 base and J lost 7, with 14 bases in between. The CDR3 nucleotides read TGTGCCACCAGCAGAGCCCGTGGGGGGATGAATGAGCAGTTCTTC. Translation: CATSRARGGMNEQFF.

The chain carries TRBV11-3 and TRBJ1-3; D gene ambiguous. Germline V gives CDR1 SGHNT, CDR2 YENEEA. The length of the CDR3 is 17 residues. Between the trimmed V and J ends, which lost 2 bases and 2 bases, there was a span of 16 bases. The CDR3 is CASSLTFRAVTGNTIYF. The CDR3 DNA reads TGTGCCAGCAGCTTAACTTTCCGGGCAGTAACTGGAAACACCATATATTTT.

This chain links TRBV27 with TRBJ2-7; perhaps TRBD1 as D (5 bases). V was trimmed by 5 bases and J by 4 bases, leaving 9 bases between them. The CDR3 is 12 amino acids. The V gene's germline CDR1 is MNHEY and CDR2 SMNVEV (reference sequence). The CDR3 bases are TGTGCCAGCAGTACCCAGGGTTACGAGCAGTACTTC. Translating gives CASSTQGYEQYF.

This chain uses TRBV28 with TRBJ2-5, with 12 bases lining up with TRBD2. The germline gives CDR1 MDHEN, CDR2 SYDVKM. The CDR3 length is 15 residues. Unmatched junction bases numbered 0, after V lost 4 bases and J lost 0 bases. CDR3 coding DNA: TGTGCCAGCAGTTGGACTAGCGGGAACCAAGAGACCCAGTACTTC. Its protein is CASSWTSGNQETQYF. The full variable domain, rest sourced from reference TRBV28 and TRBJ2-5, is DVKVTQSSRYLVKRTGEKVFLECVQDMDHENMFWYRQDPGLGLRLIYFSYDVKMKEKGDIPEGYSVSREKKERFSLILESASTNQTSMYLCASSWTSGNQETQYFGPGTRLLVL.

This CDR3 is CASSTPRIGTREGNTDTQYF. The CDR3 DNA reads as TGTGCCAGTAGTACGCCCAGGATTGGGACTAGAGAGGGTAACACAGATACGCAGTATTTT. The chain is built from TRBV19 and TRBJ2-3, with 8 bases aligning to TRBD2. The CDR3 is 20 residues long. Germline V gene sequence: CDR1 LNHDA, CDR2 SQIVND (reference sequence). V lost 4 bases, J lost 2 bases, and 20 bases stayed unmatched.

Here the CDR3 reads CASGPRTGGRYEQYF. CDR3 nucleotides: TGTGCCAGCGGCCCCAGAACAGGGGGACGCTACGAGCAGTACTTC. V and J are TRBV27 and TRBJ2-7; 8 bases fit TRBD1. The CDR3 is made up of 15 amino acids. The germline CDR1 and CDR2 sequences are MNHEY and SMNVEV (reference sequence). The J segment lost 3 bases and the V segment lost 8 bases, leaving 12 bases of the junction unmatched.

V and J are TRBV6-5 and TRBJ1-5, with 10 bases matching TRBD1. V gave up 5 bases and J gave up 4 bases; unmatched junction bases: 2. The CDR3 sequence is 14 residues long. Germline CDR1 and CDR2: MNHEY and SVGAGI. For the CDR3, the DNA is TGTGCCAGCAGTCTGGGACAGGGGAATCAGCCCCAGCATTTT. It translates to CASSLGQGNQPQHF.

The CDR3, as DNA: TGTGCCAGCAGCGTAGGAGGGGGACAGGGATACGAGCAGTACTTC. This gives the protein CASSVGGGQGYEQYF. This rearrangement joins TRBV9 to TRBJ2-7, with 9 bases matching TRBD1. Germline CDR1 SGDLS, CDR2 YYNGEE. The CDR3 is made up of 15 amino acids. V lost 0 bases, J lost 4 bases, and 5 bases stayed unmatched.

This chain links TRBV4-1 with TRBJ1-4; a possible D gene is TRBD1 (6 bases). The CDR3 sequence is 15 residues long. The V gene lost 4 bases and the J gene lost 8 bases, with 17 bases spanning the gap. Germline CDR1 is MGHRA and CDR2 is YSYEKL. The CDR3 DNA follows: TGCGCCAGCAGCCCCGGACAGAGCCTTTTGGAAAAACTGTTTTTT. Translating it yields CASSPGQSLLEKLFF.

The J gene is TRBJ2-7, the V gene TRBV21-1; the tabulated D call, TRBD1, remains unverified against the DNA. TRBV21-1 is assigned pseudogene status. This CDR3 is 14 amino acids long. The CDR3 nucleotides are TGTGCCAGCAGGGGGGGGACAGGGGCCTACGAGCAGTACTTC. Its translation is CASRGGTGAYEQYF.

This clone was recorded only once. The genes are TRBV14 and TRBJ1-2; D may be TRBD1 (5 bases). CDR1 and CDR2 from the germline V gene are SGHDN and FVKESK. Trimming removed 4 bases from V and 2 bases from J, with 20 bases in between. The CDR3 is made up of 17 amino acids. In DNA form, the CDR3 reads TGTGCCAGCAGCCCCATCGGGGGTAGGGGTAGAAACTATGGCTACACCTTC. Protein: CASSPIGGRGRNYGYTF.

The chain joins TRBV10-2 to TRBJ2-1; 10 bases line up with TRBD1. V shed 6 bases and J 14 bases; nucleotides not matched to a gene: 7. Germline V gene lookup returns CDR1 WSHSY and CDR2 SAAADI. The CDR3 runs to 12 residues. The chain's CDR3 is CASRLQGTGEFF. For the CDR3, the DNA is TGCGCCAGCAGATTACAGGGGACAGGGGAGTTCTTC.

J is TRBJ2-1 and V is TRBV10-3; 10 bases are shared with TRBD2. Germline V gene sequence: CDR1 ENHRY, CDR2 SYGVKD. With 11 bases clipped from V and 8 bases from J, the junction kept 9 bases outside the gene matches. CDR3 length equals 13 residues. Here the CDR3 DNA reads TGTGCCGGTAGCGGGAGGTGGGTCGATGAGCAGTTCTTC. This encodes CAGSGRWVDEQFF.

This chain links TRBV27 with TRBJ2-7; perhaps TRBD2 as D (6 bases). CDR1 and CDR2 from the germline V gene are MNHEY and SMNVEV (reference sequence). V shed 3 bases and J shed 3 bases, with 12 bases lying between them. The CDR3 totals 14 residues. CDR3 DNA sequence: TGTGCCAGCAGTTTCGCTAGCGCACTCTACGAGCAGTACTTC. Its protein product is CASSFASALYEQYF.

The rearrangement uses TRBV9 and TRBJ1-3; D unclear. Trimming left V 4 bases short and J 3 bases short, with 17 bases between. Germline CDR1 SGDLS, CDR2 YYNGEE. The CDR3 has 16 amino acids. The CDR3 DNA follows: TGTGCCAGCAGCCCAGGAGGACGGGTTCTTGGAAACACCATATATTTT. Translated: CASSPGGRVLGNTIYF.

The chain uses TRBV9 and TRBJ2-1; 11 nucleotides agree with TRBD1. The V segment lost 6 bases and the J segment 8 bases; nucleotides outside the gene matches: 7. Germline CDR1 is SGDLS and CDR2 is YYNGEE. The CDR3 runs to 14 residues. The CDR3 spells CASNLGQGVDEQFF. DNA for the CDR3: TGTGCCAGCAACCTGGGACAGGGGGTAGATGAGCAGTTCTTC.

Only one count was recorded for this clone. V gene TRBV29-1 combines with J gene TRBJ2-7; possibly TRBD2 for D (6 bases). The germline V and J ends were trimmed by 3 bases and 3 bases, with 12 bases remaining between them. The CDR3 is 13 amino acids. Germline CDR1 reads SQVTM; CDR2 reads ANQGSEA. The CDR3 coding sequence is TGCAGCGTTGACCTGAACGGGAGCTACGAGCAGTACTTC. It translates to CSVDLNGSYEQYF.

The V call is TRBV10-3, the J call TRBJ2-7; 10 nucleotides match TRBD1. From germline, CDR1 is ENHRY and CDR2 SYGVKD. The V segment lost 4 bases and the J segment 3 bases; nucleotides outside the gene matches: 3. The CDR3 is made up of 14 amino acids. The CDR3 reads CAISAGQGSYEQYF. The CDR3 DNA reads TGTGCCATCAGTGCGGGACAGGGGAGCTACGAGCAGTACTTC.

V usage is TRBV19 and J usage is TRBJ2-1, with 12 nucleotides matching TRBD1. The J segment lost 7 bases and the V segment lost 4 bases, leaving 8 bases of the junction unmatched. The germline gives CDR1 LNHDA, CDR2 SQIVND (reference sequence). The CDR3 covers 16 residues. The CDR3 DNA follows: TGTGCCAGTAGTAAGATCCGGGACAGGGGGCTAAATGAGCAGTTCTTC. Translating it yields CASSKIRDRGLNEQFF.

V usage is TRBV4-1 and J usage is TRBJ2-3; the D gene is possibly TRBD2 (6 bases). The CDR3 consists of 16 residues. Trimming cost V 2 bases and J 1 base, with 13 bases left between them. Germline values: CDR1 MGHRA, CDR2 YSYEKL. The CDR3: CASSQFDTGGTDTQYF. The DNA for the CDR3 is TGCGCCAGCAGCCAATTCGACACGGGGGGCACAGATACGCAGTATTTT.

The rearrangement links TRBV15 to TRBJ2-1; 7 nucleotides align to TRBD2. The CDR3 totals 17 residues. V dropped 0 bases and J dropped 0; count of bases not matched to a gene: 5. Germline V gives CDR1 LNHNV, CDR2 YYDKDF (reference sequence). The CDR3 loop is CATSRELAGRSYNEQFF. In DNA, the CDR3 is TGTGCCACCAGCAGAGAGTTAGCGGGCCGCTCCTACAATGAGCAGTTCTTC.

V is TRBV18 and J is TRBJ2-1, with 8 positions matching TRBD2. Germline assignment: CDR1 KGHSH and CDR2 LQKENI. J gave up 9 bases and V 3 bases, and 10 bases lay outside the gene matches. The CDR3 runs 15 residues. For the CDR3, the DNA is TGTGCCAGCTCACCCCCGGAAGCGGGAGCTAGTGAGCAGTTCTTC. It specifies CASSPPEAGASEQFF.

The chain is built from TRBV7-9 and TRBJ2-1; D ambiguous. The CDR3 length is 15 residues. Trimming pared 5 bases from V and 0 bases from J, leaving 11 bases between. Germline assignment: CDR1 SEHNR and CDR2 FQNEAQ (reference sequence). The CDR3 reads CASSTQRSSYNEQFF. CDR3 in DNA: TGTGCCAGCAGCACACAGAGGAGCTCCTACAATGAGCAGTTCTTC. The whole variable domain, remainder taken from reference TRBV7-9 and TRBJ2-1, is DTGVSQNPRHKITKRGQNVTFRCDPISEHNRLYWYRQTLGQGPEFLTYFQNEAQLEKSRLLSDRFSAERPKGSFSTLEIQRTEQGDSAMYLCASSTQRSSYNEQFFGPGTRLTVL.